This T cell receptor beta chain is from a study of blood T cell repertoires in COVID-19. The length of the CDR3 is 16 residues. Germline lookup yields CDR1 MDHEN and CDR2 SYDVKM. V trimming: 3 bases; J trimming: 1 base; junction bases outside the gene matches: 6. Clones were sequenced by immunoSEQ multiplex PCR, and TCRdb holds only the in-frame ones, with some missing. The repertoire holds tens of thousands of clones, with around 82% as singletons. The V and J genes are TRBV28 and TRBJ2-3, with 8 positions matching TRBD1. The sample consisted of peripheral blood. This TCR was sampled from a human donor in a cohort sampled during active COVID-19. This CDR3 is CASSFRGTGGTDTQYF. The CDR3 DNA reads TGTGCCAGCAGTTTCCGCGGGACAGGAGGCACAGATACGCAGTATTTT.